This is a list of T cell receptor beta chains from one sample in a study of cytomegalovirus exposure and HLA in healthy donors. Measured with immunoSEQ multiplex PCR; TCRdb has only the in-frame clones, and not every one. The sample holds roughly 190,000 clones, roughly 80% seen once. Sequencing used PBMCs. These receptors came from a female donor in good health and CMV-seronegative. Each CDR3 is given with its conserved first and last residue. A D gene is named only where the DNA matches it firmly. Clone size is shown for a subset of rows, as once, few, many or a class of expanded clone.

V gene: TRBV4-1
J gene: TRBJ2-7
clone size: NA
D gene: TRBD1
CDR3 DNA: TGCGCCAGCAGCCCTCATCCGCCAGGGGGCCCCTACGAGCAGTACTTC
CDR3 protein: CASSPHPPGGPYEQYF

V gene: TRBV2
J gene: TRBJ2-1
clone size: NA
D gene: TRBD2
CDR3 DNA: TGTGCCAGCAGTTACTCGGGACTAGCGGGAGCCCAGTTCTTC
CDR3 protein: CASSYSGLAGAQFF

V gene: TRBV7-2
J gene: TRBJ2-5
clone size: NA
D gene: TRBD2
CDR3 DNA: TGTGCCAGCAGCCCCGGAAGGAATCTAGCGGGGGGGCCGGAGACCCAGTACTTC
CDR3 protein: CASSPGRNLAGGPETQYF

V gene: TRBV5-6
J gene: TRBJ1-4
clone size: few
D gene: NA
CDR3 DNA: TGTGCCAGCAGCTTGACAGGCCCCTCGGAAAAACTGTTTTTT
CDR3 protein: CASSLTGPSEKLFF

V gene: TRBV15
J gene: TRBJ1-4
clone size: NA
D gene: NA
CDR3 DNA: TGTGCCACCAGCGAAAGCTCAGGGGTGACTAATGAAAAACTGTTTTTT
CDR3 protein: CATSESSGVTNEKLFF

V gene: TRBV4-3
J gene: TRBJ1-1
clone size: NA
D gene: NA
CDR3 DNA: TGCGCCAGCAGCCAACAGGGAAGGAACACTGAAGCTTTCTTT
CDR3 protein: CASSQQGRNTEAFF

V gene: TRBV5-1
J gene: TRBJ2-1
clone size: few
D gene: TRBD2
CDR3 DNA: TGCGCCAGCAGCTTGGCAAGCGGGGGCCGCTACAATGAGCAGTTCTTC
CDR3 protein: CASSLASGGRYNEQFF

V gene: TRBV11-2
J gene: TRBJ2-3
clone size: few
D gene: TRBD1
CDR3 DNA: TGTGCCAGCAGCTTAGACAGTGACAGGGGCGCAAGGGATACGCAGTATTTT
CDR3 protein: CASSLDSDRGARDTQYF

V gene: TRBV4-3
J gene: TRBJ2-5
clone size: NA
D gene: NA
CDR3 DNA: TGCGCCAGCAGCCAAGAGGGGGGACAGAGTTTGGAGACCCAGTACTTC
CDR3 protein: CASSQEGGQSLETQYF

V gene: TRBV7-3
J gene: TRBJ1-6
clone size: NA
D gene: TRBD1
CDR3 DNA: TGTGCCAGCAGCCTCGACAGGGGAAGGGGTCCCCTCCACTTT
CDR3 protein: CASSLDRGRGPLHF

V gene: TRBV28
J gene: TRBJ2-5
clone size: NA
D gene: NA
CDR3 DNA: TGTGCCAGTAGCTACGAGGGATTCGAGACCCAGTACTTC
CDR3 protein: CASSYEGFETQYF

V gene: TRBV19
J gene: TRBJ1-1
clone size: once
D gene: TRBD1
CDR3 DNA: TGTGCCAGTAGTTCAGCGCTCGACAGGGGGAGCACTGAAGCTTTCTTT
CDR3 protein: CASSSALDRGSTEAFF

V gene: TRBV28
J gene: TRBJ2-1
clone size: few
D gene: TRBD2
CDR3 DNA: TGTGCCAGCAGCCTAGGGGGACTAGCGGTATACAATGAGCAGTTCTTC
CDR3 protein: CASSLGGLAVYNEQFF

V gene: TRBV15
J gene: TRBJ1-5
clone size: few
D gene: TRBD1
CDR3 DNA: TGTGCCACCAGCAGCACAGGGGTCCCTAATCAGCCCCAGCATTTT
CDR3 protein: CATSSTGVPNQPQHF

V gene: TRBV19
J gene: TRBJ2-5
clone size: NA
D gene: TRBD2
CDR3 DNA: TGTGCCAGTAGTATGGCTAGCGGGTTGGGAGAGACCCAGTACTTC
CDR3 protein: CASSMASGLGETQYF

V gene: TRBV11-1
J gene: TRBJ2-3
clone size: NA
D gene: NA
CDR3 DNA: TGTGCCAGCAGCTTACAGGGGCGCGCGGCAGATACGCAGTATTTT
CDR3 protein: CASSLQGRAADTQYF

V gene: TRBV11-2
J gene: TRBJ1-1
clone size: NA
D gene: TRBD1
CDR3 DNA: TGTGCCAGCAGCTCCTTTACAGGGGGCACTGAAGCTTTCTTT
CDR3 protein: CASSSFTGGTEAFF

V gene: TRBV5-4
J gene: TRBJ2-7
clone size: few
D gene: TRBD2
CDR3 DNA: TGTGCCAGCAGCCCCCTGCTAGCGGGAGGGAGGGGCTACGAGCAGTACTTC
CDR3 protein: CASSPLLAGGRGYEQYF

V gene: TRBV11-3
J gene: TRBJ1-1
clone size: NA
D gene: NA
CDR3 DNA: TGTGCCAGCAGTCTGGAGGGGAACACTGAAGCTTTCTTT
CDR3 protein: CASSLEGNTEAFF

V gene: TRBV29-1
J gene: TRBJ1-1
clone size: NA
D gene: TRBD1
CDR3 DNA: TGCAGCGTGACGGTACAGGGGGGAGCTTTCTTT
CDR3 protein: CSVTVQGGAFF

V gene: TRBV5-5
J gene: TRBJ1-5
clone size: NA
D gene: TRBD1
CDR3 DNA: TGTGCCAGCAGCCAAGGACAGGGACAACAGCCCCAGCATTTT
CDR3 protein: CASSQGQGQQPQHF

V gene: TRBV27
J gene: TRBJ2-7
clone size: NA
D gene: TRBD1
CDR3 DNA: TGTGCCAGCAGTACGTCCGGGACAGGGGGTCCTTACGAGCAGTACTTC
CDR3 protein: CASSTSGTGGPYEQYF

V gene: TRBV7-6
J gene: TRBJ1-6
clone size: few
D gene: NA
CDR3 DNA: TGTGCCAGCAGCTCCACCCCCGCCGGTAATTCACCCCTCCACTTT
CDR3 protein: CASSSTPAGNSPLHF

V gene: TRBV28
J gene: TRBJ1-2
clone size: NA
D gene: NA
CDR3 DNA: TGTGCCAGCAGTTCTTTTGGCTACACCTTC
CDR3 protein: CASSSFGYTF

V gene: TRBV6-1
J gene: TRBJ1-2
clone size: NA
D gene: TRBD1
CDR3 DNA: TGTGCCAGCAGGGATGAGGGACAGTCTGGCTATGGCTACACCTTC
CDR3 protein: CASRDEGQSGYGYTF

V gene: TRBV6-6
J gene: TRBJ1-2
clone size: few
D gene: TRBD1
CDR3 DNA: TGTGCCAGCCAAATAACAGGGGGCGCGAAGGGCTACACCTTC
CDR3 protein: CASQITGGAKGYTF

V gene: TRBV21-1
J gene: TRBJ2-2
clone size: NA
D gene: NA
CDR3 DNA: TGTGCCAGCAGCAATAGCGGGAGCGACACCGGGGAGCTGTTTTTT
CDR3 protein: CASSNSGSDTGELFF

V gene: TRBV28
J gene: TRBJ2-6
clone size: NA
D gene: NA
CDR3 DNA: TGTGCCAGCAAACTGTTAGACAGCTCTGGGGCCAACGTCCTGACTTTC
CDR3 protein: CASKLLDSSGANVLTF

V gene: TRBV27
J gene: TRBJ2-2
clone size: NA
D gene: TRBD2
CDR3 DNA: TGTGCCAGCAGTTCACTAGCGGGAGCCGGGGAGCTGTTTTTT
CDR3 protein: CASSSLAGAGELFF

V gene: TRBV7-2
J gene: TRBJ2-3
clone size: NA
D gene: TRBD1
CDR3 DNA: TGTGCCAGCAGCTTGGGACAGGGGACAGATACGCAGTATTTT
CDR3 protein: CASSLGQGTDTQYF

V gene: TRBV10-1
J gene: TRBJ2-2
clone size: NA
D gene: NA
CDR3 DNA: TGCGCCAGCAGTGAGGAAAGGGGGAACACCGGGGAGCTGTTTTTT
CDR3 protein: CASSEERGNTGELFF

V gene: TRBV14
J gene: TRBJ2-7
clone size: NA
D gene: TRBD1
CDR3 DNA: TGTGCCAGCGGCCTCCCCGGACAGGGAAGTCAGTACTTC
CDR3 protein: CASGLPGQGSQYF

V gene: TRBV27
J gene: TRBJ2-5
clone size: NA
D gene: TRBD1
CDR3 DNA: TGTGCCAGCAGACCCGGGACAGGGTTCGAGGAGACCCAGTACTTC
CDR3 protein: CASRPGTGFEETQYF

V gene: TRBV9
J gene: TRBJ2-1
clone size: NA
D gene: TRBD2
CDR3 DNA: TGTGCCAGCAGCGTCCTGACTAGCGGGAGGGCCTATGAGCAGTTCTTC
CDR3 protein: CASSVLTSGRAYEQFF

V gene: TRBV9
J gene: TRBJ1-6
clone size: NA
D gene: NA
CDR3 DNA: TGTGCCAGCAGCGCCGCAGGGGCCCCCTCACGGATCTCACCCCTCCACTTT
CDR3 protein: CASSAAGAPSRISPLHF

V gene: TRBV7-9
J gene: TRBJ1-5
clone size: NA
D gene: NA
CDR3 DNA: TGTGCCAGCAGCCCACAGGGAAGTCAGCCCCAGCATTTT
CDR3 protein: CASSPQGSQPQHF

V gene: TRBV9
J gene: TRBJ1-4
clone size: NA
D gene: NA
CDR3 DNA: TGTGCCAGCAGCGCCTCTTGGGGGGGTGGGGGTGAAAAACTGTTTTTT
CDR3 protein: CASSASWGGGGEKLFF

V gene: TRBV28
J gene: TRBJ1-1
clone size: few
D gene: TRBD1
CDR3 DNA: TGTGCCAGCAGCCTACCGGGGACAGGGATTGCGAAGAACACTGAAGCTTTCTTT
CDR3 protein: CASSLPGTGIAKNTEAFF

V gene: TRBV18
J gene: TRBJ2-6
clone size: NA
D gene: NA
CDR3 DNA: TGTGCCAGCTCCCTCGAACTCGGGGCCAACGTCCTGACTTTC
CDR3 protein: CASSLELGANVLTF

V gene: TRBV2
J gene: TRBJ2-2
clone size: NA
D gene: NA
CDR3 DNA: TGTGCCAGCAGTGAAGAATTCCGGAACACCGGGGAGCTGTTTTTT
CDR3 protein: CASSEEFRNTGELFF

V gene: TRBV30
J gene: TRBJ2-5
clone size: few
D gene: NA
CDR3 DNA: TGTGCCTGGAGCAATGGGCTACAAGAGACCCAGTACTTC
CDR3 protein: CAWSNGLQETQYF

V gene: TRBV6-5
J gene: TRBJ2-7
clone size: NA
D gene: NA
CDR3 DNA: TGTGCCAGCAGTTACTCGAGTAACAGCCCCTACGAGCAGTACTTC
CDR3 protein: CASSYSSNSPYEQYF

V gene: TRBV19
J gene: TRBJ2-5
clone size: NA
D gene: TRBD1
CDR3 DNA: TGTGCCAGTATGGACAGGGGATACCAAGAGACCCAGTACTTC
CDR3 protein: CASMDRGYQETQYF

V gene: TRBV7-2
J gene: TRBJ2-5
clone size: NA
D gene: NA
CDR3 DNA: TGTGCCAGCAGTCCTTCCCACCCCACGGAGGCCCAGTACTTC
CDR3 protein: CASSPSHPTEAQYF

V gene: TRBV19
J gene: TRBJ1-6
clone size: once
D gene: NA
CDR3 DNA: TGTGCCAGTAGCCGAGACAGGTCGCGCTCCTATAATTCACCCCTCCACTTT
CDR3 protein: CASSRDRSRSYNSPLHF